This T cell receptor (beta chain) comes out of a study of T cell responses to AZD1222 COVID-19 vaccine. The wider study: Doses given second, at about 4 or about 12 weeks, were pooled. General study points: Regions 160-218 and 743-854 dominated among vaccine-associated CD4 TCRs spanning spike. Spike-specific TCR breadth and depth both grew after two AZD1222 doses. Clonal diversity was possibly underestimated, and white British individuals and females predominated among donors.

Germline V gene data show CDR1 as SGHAT and CDR2 as FQNNGV. Trimming stripped 3 bases from V and 2 bases from J, with 11 bases between. CDR3 length: 15 residues. In the case of this clone: Antigen: not known.

This table comes from immunoSEQ multiplex PCR, and its TCRdb copy is limited to in-frame clones, with some not included. The sample has 130,000 or so clones, approximately 85% seen once. Source: peripheral blood, taken on day 0 of AZD1222 vaccination. The receptor's source is an adult in good health. This sequence joins TRBV11-2 and TRBJ1-5; no clear D. In DNA form, the CDR3 reads TGTGCCAGCAGCTTGGGTCCCGATGGCAATCAGCCCCAGCATTTT. Amino acids: CASSLGPDGNQPQHF.